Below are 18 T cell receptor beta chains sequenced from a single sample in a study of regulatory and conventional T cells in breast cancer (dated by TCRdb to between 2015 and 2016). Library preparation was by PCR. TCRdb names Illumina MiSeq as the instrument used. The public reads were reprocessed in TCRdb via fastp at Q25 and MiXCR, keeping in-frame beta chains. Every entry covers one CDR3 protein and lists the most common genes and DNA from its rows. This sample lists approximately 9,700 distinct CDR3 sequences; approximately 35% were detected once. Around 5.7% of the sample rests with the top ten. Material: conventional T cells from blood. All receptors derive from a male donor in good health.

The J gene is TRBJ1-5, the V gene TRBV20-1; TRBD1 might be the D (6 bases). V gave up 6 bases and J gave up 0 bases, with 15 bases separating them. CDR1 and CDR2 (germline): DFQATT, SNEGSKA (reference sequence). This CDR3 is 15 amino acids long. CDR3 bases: TGCAGTGCCCTCCGGGACAACTATAGCAATCAGCCCCAGCATTTT. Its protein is CSALRDNYSNQPQHF.

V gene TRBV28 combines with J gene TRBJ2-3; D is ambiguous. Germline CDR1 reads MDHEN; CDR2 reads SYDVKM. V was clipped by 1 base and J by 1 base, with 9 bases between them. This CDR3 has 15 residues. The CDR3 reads CASSLYGFGTDTQYF. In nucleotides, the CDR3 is TGTGCCAGCAGTTTATACGGGTTCGGCACAGATACGCAGTATTTT.

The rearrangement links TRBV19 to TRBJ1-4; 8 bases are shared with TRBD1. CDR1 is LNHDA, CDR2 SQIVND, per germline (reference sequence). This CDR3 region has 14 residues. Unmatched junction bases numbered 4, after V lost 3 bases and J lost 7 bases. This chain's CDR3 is CASSIRTGSEKLFF. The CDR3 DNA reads TGTGCCAGTAGTATTCGGACAGGGAGTGAAAAACTGTTTTTT.

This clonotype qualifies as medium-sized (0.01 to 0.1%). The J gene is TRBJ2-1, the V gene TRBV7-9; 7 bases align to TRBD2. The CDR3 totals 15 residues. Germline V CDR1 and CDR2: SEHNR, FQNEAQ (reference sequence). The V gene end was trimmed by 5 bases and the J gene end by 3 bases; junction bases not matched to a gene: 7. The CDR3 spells CASSLPGLLYNEQFF. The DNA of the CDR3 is TGTGCCAGCAGCCTACCGGGACTACTCTACAATGAGCAGTTCTTC.

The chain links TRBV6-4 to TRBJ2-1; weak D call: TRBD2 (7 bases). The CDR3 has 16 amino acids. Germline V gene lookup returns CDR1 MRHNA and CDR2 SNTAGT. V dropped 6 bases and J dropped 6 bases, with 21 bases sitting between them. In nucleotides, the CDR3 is TGTGCCAGCAGCCTAGTAGGGGGGGCGAGTTCCAATGAGCAGTTCTTC. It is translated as CASSLVGGASSNEQFF.

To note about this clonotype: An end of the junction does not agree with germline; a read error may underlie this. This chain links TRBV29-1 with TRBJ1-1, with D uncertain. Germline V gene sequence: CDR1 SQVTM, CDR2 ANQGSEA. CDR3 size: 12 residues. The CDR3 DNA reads TGCAGCGTTGTAACCTATGGCACTGAAGCCTTCTTT. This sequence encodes CSVVTYGTEAFF.

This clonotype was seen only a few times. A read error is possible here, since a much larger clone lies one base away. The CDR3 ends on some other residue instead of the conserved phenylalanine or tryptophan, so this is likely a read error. The CDR3 loop reads CASTRPGSTDTQYS. The CDR3 DNA sequence: TGTGCCAGCACCCGACCCGGGAGCACAGATACGCAGTATTCT. This chain connects TRBV6-1 to TRBJ2-3, with no clear D. Trimming took 7 bases from V and 0 from J, leaving 11 bases between them. The CDR3 has 14 residues. CDR1 is MNHNS and CDR2 is SASEGT in the germline V gene.

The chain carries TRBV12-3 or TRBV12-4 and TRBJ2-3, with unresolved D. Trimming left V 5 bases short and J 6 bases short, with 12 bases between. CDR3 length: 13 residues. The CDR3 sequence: CASSGATYDTQYF. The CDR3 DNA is TGTGCCAGCAGTGGCGCCACTTACGATACGCAGTATTTT.

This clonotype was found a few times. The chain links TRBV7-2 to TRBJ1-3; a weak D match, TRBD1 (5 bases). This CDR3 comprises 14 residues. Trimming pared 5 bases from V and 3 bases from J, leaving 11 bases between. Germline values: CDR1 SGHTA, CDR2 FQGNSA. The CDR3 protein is CASSDRGVGNTIYF. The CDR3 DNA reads TGTGCCAGCAGCGATAGGGGAGTTGGAAACACCATATATTTT. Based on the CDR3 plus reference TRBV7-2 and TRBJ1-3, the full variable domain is GAGVSQSPSNKVTEKGKDVELRCDPISGHTALYWYRQSLGQGLEFLIYFQGNSAPDKSGLPSDRFSAERTGGSVSTLTIQRTQQEDSAVYLCASSDRGVGNTIYFGEGSWLTVV.

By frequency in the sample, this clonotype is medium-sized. The DNA for the CDR3 is TGCGCCAGCACCCCCGGGGGTGCAGGGGGGTTCTACGAGCAGTACTTC. Translated, it gives CASTPGGAGGFYEQYF. The V and J genes are TRBV5-1 and TRBJ2-7; possibly TRBD1 for D (7 bases). Germline values: CDR1 SGHRS, CDR2 YFSETQ. Trimming cost V 6 bases and J 3 bases, with 22 bases left between them. CDR3 size: 16 residues.

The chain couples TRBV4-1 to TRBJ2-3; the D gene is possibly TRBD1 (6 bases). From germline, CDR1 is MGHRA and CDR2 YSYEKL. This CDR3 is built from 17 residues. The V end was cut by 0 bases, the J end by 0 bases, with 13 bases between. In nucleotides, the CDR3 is TGCGCCAGCAGCCAAGATCGAGCAGGGGTTAGCACAGATACGCAGTATTTT. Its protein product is CASSQDRAGVSTDTQYF.

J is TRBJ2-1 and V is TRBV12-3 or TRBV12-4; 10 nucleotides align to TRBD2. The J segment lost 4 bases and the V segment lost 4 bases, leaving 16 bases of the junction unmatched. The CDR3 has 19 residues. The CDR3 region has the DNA TGTGCCAGCAGTTCGTGGGTAGCGGGGGGCCCGCACCGATACAATGAGCAGTTCTTC. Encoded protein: CASSSWVAGGPHRYNEQFF.

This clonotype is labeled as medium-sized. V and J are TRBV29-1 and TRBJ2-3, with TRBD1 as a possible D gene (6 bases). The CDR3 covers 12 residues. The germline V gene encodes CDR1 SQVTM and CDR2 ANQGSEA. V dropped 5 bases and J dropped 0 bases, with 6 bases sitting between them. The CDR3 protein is CSVTGSTDTQYF. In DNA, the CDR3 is TGCAGCGTTACAGGGAGCACAGATACGCAGTATTTT.

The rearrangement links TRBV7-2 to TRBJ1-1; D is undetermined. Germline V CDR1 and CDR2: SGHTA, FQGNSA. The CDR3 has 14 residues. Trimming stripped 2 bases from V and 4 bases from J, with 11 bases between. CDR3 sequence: CASSLNPLGTEAFF. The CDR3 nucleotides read TGTGCCAGCAGCTTAAATCCGCTGGGCACTGAAGCTTTCTTT.

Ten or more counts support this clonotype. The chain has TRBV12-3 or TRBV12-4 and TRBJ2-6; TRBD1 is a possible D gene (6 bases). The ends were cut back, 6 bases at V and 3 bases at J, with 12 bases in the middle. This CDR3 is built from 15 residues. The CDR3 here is CASSHRDLGANVLTF. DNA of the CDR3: TGTGCCAGCAGCCACAGGGATCTTGGGGCCAACGTCCTGACTTTC.

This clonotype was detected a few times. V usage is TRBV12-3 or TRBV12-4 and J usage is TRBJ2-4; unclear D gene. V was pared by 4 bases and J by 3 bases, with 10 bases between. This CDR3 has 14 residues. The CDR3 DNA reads TGTGCCAGCAGTTCCGACGGCGTCAAAAACATTCAGTACTTC. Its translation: CASSSDGVKNIQYF.

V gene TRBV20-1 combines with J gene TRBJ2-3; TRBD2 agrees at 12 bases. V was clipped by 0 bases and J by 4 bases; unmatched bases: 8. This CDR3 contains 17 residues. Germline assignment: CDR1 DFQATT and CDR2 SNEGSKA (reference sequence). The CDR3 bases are TGCAGTGCTAGAGATGCTCTAGCGGGGGGGCGGGCAGATACGCAGTATTTT. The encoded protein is CSARDALAGGRADTQYF.

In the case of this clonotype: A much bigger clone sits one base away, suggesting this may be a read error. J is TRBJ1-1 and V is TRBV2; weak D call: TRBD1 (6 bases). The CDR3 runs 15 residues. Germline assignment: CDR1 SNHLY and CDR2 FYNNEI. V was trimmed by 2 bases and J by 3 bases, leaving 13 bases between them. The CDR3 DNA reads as TGTGCCAGCAGTGAACGAACAGGGACGGACACTGAAGCTTTCTTT. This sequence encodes CASSERTGTDTEAFF.